What follows are 6 T cell receptor beta chains derived from one specimen sequenced in a study of spatial heterogeneity in lung cancer (dated by TCRdb to about 2019). The sample's time point label, decoded: sample taken at primary tumor resection. Whole RNA extracted from tumor and nontumor lung tissue, or from cryopreserved PBMC samples, was used for TCR sequencing without cell sorting. Libraries were built with 5' RACE. Instrument on record: NextSeq 500. Using fastp at Q25 and MiXCR, TCRdb reprocessed the public reads and kept productive beta chains. CDR3 protein sequences are deduplicated, and each keeps its most common genes and DNA. This sample is represented by 10,000 to 15,000 distinct CDR3 sequences; about 6% of them were singletons. Of the sample, 10% to 13% is held by the ten largest clones. Specimen: normal lung tissue next to the tumor, collected at surgery. The source of these receptors is a male donor with early-stage non-small cell lung cancer.

This clonotype came up many times. This beta chain came through as a stray read in a library set up for alpha chains, and its size says little. The rearrangement uses TRBV15 and TRBJ1-2; D not certain. V gave up 11 bases and J gave up 0 bases, with 10 bases separating them. Germline lookup yields CDR1 LNHNV and CDR2 YYDKDF (reference sequence). The CDR3 totals 12 residues. CDR3 sequence: CAASRANYGYTF. The CDR3 nucleotides read TGTGCCGCCTCGAGAGCTAACTATGGCTACACCTTC.

This clonotype is medium-sized by share. Because this beta chain is a stray read in a library intended to capture alpha chains, its abundance should not be given much weight. Here the CDR3 DNA reads TGCAGTGCTGCACAGGGGGGACGTAATCAGCCCCAGCATTTT. Translation gives CSAAQGGRNQPQHF. The V and J genes are TRBV20-1 and TRBJ1-5, with 8 bases identical to TRBD1. The length of the CDR3 is 14 residues. V shed 5 bases, J shed 4 bases, and the junction held 7 bases outside the gene matches. Germline CDR1 and CDR2: DFQATT and SNEGSKA (reference sequence).

A word on this clonotype: This beta chain is a stray sequence in a library constructed for alpha chains; its clone size is not meaningful. This rearrangement joins TRBV20-1 to TRBJ2-4, with 7 positions matching TRBD2. Germline assignment: CDR1 DFQATT and CDR2 SNEGSKA (reference sequence). The ends lost 1 base at V and 10 bases at J; junction bases unmatched: 13. The CDR3 spans 15 residues. This chain's CDR3 is CSARVLAELPRIQYF. The CDR3 DNA sequence: TGCAGTGCTAGAGTTCTAGCGGAGCTCCCAAGGATTCAGTACTTC.

This clonotype was counted at least ten times. Being off target in a library aimed at alpha chains, this beta chain has a size of little meaning. Here the CDR3 DNA reads TGCGCCAGCAGCTACGGGACTTCTCAGAGCTCCTACAATGAGCAGTTCTTC. Protein sequence: CASSYGTSQSSYNEQFF. The V gene is TRBV5-1, the J gene TRBJ2-1, with D perhaps TRBD2 (6 bases). The CDR3 contains 17 residues. Per germline, CDR1 SGHRS and CDR2 YFSETQ. With 3 bases removed from V and 0 bases from J, the gap between germline ends came to 16 bases.

This clonotype has ten or more counts. This beta chain is a stray read from a library made for alpha chains; its abundance is not meaningful. The chain carries TRBV6-5 and TRBJ2-7, with D perhaps TRBD2 (6 bases). The CDR3 length is 15 residues. In germline, CDR1 is MNHEY, CDR2 SVGAGI. With 7 bases removed from V and 0 bases from J, the gap between germline ends came to 16 bases. CDR3 residues: CASTPGTPSSYEQYF. The CDR3 nucleotides are TGTGCCAGCACCCCCGGGACTCCCAGCTCCTACGAGCAGTACTTC.

This clonotype showed up just a few times. This beta chain slipped into a library made for alpha chains as a stray read, so its size is not meaningful. The J gene is TRBJ1-5, the V gene TRBV6-2 or TRBV6-3, with 9 positions matching TRBD1. Trimming at V came to 5 bases and at J to 7 bases, leaving 6 bases not matched to a gene. CDR3 length equals 14 residues. The germline gives CDR1 MNHEY, CDR2 SVGEGT. The CDR3 DNA follows: TGTGCCAGCAGTCTACAGGGGGCTCGCCAGCCCCAGCATTTT. Amino acid sequence: CASSLQGARQPQHF.